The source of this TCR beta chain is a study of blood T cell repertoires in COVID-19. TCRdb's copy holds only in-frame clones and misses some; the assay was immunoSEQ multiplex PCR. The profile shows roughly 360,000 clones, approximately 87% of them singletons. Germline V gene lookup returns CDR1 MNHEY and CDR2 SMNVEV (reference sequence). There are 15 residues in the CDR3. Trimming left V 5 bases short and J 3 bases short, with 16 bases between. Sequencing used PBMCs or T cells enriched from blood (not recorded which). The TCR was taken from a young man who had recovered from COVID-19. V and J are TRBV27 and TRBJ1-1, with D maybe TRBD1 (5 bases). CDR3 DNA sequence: TGTGCCAGCAGTCCTTGGACGCGGGGGGACACTGAAGCTTTCTTT. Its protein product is CASSPWTRGDTEAFF.